This T cell receptor beta chain was identified during a study of Graves' ophthalmopathy and Graves' hyperthyroidism. Points from the study as a whole: Its predictions of ophthalmopathy progression gave the model 60% to 71% sensitivity and 72% to 75% specificity. Most thyroid clonotypes with frequency above 0.001 were detected in blood too.

At least ten counts were recorded for this clonotype. Its target is not known. Newly diagnosed, the hyperthyroidism patients had under 2 months' duration and were aged 18 to 65. Enrollment excluded any patients with other autoimmune diseases, uncontrolled infections, pregnancy or lactation. Beta-chain TCR CDR3 regions were amplified from RNA transcripts. HTBI primers were employed in first-round RT-PCR, then a second-round multiplex PCR followed. TCRdb fed the multiplex PCR reads into MiXCR, producing one record per CDR3 protein. The sample lists over a million distinct CDR3 sequences; 35% to 40% were seen once. Trimming removed 0 bases from V and 0 bases from J, with 10 bases in between. Germline V gene sequence: CDR1 SGHRS, CDR2 YFSETQ. The CDR3 has 15 amino acids.

The chain joins TRBV5-1 to TRBJ2-7, with D possibly being TRBD1 (6 bases). The source of this sequence is an adult man with Graves' hyperthyroidism. Source material: peripheral blood or thyroid tissue (not recorded which). The DNA of the CDR3 is TGCGCCAGCAGCTTGGCGGCAGGGGTCTCCTACGAGCAGTACTTC. Protein sequence: CASSLAAGVSYEQYF.